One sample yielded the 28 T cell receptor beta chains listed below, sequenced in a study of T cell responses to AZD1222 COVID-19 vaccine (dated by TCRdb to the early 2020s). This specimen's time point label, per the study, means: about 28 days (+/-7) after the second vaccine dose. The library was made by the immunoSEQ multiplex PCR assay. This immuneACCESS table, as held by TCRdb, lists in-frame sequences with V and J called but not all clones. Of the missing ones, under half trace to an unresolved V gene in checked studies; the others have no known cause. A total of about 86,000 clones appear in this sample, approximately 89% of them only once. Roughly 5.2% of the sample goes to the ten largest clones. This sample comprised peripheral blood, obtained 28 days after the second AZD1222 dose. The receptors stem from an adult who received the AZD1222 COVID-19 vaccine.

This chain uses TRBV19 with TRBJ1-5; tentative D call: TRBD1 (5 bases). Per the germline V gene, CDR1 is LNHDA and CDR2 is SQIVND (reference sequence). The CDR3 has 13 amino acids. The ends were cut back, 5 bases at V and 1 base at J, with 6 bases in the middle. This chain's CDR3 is CASSWDSNQPQHF. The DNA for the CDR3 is TGTGCCAGTAGTTGGGACAGCAATCAGCCCCAGCATTTT.

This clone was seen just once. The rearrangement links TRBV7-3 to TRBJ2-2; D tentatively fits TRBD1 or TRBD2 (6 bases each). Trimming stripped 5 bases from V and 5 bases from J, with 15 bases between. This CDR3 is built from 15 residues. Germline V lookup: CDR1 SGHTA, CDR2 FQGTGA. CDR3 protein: CASSPGGGRTGELFF. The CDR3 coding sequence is TGTGCCAGCAGCCCAGGAGGGGGACGTACCGGGGAGCTGTTTTTT.

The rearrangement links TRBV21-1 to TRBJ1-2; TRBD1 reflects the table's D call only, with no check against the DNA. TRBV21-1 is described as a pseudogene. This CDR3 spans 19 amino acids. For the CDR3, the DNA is TGTGCCAGCAGCCCCTTCGGAAAGCCAGGGGGTAATAAAAACTATGGCTACACCTTC. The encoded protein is CASSPFGKPGGNKNYGYTF.

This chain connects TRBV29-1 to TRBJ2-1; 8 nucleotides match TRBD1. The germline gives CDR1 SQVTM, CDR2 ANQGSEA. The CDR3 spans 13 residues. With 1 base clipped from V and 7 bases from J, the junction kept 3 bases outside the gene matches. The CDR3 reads CSVEGTGNNEQFF. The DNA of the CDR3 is TGCAGCGTTGAAGGGACAGGGAATAATGAGCAGTTCTTC.

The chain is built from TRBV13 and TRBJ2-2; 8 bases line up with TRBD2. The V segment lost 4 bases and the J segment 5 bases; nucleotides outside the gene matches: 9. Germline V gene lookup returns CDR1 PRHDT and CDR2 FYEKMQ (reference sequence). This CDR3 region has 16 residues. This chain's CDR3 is CASSWGQAGATGELFF. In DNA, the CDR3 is TGTGCCAGCAGCTGGGGGCAAGCGGGGGCGACCGGGGAGCTGTTTTTT.

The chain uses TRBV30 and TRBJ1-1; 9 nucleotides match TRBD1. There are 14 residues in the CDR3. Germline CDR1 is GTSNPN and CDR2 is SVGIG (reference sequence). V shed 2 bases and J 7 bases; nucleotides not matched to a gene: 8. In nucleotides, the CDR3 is TGTGCCTGGAGTCCGGACAGGGGCTGGAGTGAAGCTTTCTTT. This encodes CAWSPDRGWSEAFF.

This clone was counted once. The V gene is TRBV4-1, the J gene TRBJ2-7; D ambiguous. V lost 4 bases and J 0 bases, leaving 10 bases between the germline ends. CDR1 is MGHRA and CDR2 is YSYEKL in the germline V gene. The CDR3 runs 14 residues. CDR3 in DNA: TGCGCCAGCAGCCGGCCGACACCCTCCTACGAGCAGTACTTC. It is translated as CASSRPTPSYEQYF.

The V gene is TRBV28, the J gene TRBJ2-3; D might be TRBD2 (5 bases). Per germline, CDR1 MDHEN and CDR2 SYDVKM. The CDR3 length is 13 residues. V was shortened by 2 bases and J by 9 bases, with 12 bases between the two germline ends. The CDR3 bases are TGTGCCAGCAGTTTACCCCCCCGAGGGACGCAGTATTTT. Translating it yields CASSLPPRGTQYF. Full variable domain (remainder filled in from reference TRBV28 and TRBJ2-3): DVKVTQSSRYLVKRTGEKVFLECVQDMDHENMFWYRQDPGLGLRLIYFSYDVKMKEKGDIPEGYSVSREKKERFSLILESASTNQTSMYLCASSLPPRGTQYFGPGTRLTVL.

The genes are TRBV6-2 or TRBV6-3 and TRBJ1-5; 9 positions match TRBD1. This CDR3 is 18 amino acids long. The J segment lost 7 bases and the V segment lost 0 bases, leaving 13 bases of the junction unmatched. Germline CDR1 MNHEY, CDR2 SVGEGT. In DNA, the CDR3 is TGTGCCAGCAGTTACTCCTTCGGGACAGGGCACGAGAAGCAGCCCCAGCATTTT. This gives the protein CASSYSFGTGHEKQPQHF.

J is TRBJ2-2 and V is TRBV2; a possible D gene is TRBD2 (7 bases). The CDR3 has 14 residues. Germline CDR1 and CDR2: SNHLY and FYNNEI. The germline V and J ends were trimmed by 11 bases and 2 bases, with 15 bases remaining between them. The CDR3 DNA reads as TGTGCCGGCGTGCGGGGGCCAAACACCGGGGAGCTGTTTTTT. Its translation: CAGVRGPNTGELFF.

The CDR3 protein is CASSSDGLSNQPQHF. Here the CDR3 DNA reads TGTGCCAGCAGCTCGGACGGGTTGAGCAATCAGCCCCAGCATTTT. The chain carries TRBV7-2 and TRBJ1-5; D uncertain. Germline loops: CDR1 SGHTA, CDR2 FQGNSA. The CDR3 contains 15 residues. V lost 4 bases to trimming and J lost 1 base, with 11 bases between them.

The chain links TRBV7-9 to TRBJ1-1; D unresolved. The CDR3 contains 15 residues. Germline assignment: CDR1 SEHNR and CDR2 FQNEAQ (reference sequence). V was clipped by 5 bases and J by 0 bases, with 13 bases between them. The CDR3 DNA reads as TGTGCCAGCAGCCTAATGCGAGTCATGAACACTGAAGCTTTCTTT. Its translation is CASSLMRVMNTEAFF.

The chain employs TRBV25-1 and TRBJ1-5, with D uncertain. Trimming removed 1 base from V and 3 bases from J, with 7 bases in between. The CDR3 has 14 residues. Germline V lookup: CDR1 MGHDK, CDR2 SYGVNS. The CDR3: CASSESRINQPQHF. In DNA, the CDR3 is TGTGCCAGCAGTGAATCCAGGATCAATCAGCCCCAGCATTTT.

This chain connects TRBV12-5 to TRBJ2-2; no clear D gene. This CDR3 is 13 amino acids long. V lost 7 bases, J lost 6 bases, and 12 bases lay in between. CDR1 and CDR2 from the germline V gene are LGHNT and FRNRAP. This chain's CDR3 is CASVGSGAGELFF. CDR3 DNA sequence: TGTGCTAGTGTGGGCTCCGGCGCCGGGGAGCTGTTTTTT.

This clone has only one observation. The CDR3 region has the DNA TGCGCCAGCAGCTTGTGGGCAGACAGCTCCTATAATTCACCCCTCCACTTT. Translating gives CASSLWADSSYNSPLHF. The V call is TRBV5-1, the J call TRBJ1-6; a weak D match, TRBD1 (5 bases). The CDR3 is made up of 17 amino acids. Germline-derived CDR1 and CDR2 are SGHRS and YFSETQ. V gave up 1 base and J gave up 0 bases, with 11 bases separating them.

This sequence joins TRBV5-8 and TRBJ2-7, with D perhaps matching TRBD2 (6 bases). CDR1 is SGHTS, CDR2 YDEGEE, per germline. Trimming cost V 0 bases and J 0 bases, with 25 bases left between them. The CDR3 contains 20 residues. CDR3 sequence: CASSLVVEGSSLGYSYEQYV. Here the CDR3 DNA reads TGTGCCAGCAGCTTGGTCGTGGAGGGGTCTTCTTTGGGATACTCCTACGAGCAGTACGTC.

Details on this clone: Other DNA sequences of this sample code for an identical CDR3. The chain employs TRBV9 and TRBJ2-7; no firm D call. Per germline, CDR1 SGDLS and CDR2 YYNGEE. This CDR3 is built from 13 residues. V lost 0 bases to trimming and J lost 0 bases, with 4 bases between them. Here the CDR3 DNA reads TGTGCCAGCAGCGTAGGGGTCTCCTACGAGCAGTACTTC. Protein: CASSVGVSYEQYF.

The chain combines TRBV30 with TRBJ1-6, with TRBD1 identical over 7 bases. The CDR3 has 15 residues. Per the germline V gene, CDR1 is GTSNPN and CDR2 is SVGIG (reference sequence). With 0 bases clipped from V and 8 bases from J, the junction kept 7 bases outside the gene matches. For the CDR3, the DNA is TGTGCCTGGAGTGTAGACAGGGTCGGGTATTCACCCCTCCACTTT. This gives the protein CAWSVDRVGYSPLHF.

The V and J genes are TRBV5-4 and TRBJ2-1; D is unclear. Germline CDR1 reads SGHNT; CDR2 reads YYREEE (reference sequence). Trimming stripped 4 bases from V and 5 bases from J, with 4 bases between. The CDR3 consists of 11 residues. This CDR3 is CASSSDNEQFF. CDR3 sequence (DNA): TGTGCCAGCAGCAGCGACAATGAGCAGTTCTTC.

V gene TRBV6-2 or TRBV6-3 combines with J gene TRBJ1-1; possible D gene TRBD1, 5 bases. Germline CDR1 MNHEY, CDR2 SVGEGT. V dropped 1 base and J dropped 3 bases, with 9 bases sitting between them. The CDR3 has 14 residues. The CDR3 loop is CASSYYDSYTEAFF. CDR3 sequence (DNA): TGTGCCAGCAGTTACTATGACAGCTACACTGAAGCTTTCTTT.

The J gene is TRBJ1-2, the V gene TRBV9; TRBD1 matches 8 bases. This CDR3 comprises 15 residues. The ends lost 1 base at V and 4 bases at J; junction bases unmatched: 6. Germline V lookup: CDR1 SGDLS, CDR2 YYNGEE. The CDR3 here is CASSVSTGESYGYTF. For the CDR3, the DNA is TGTGCCAGCAGCGTATCGACAGGGGAGTCCTATGGCTACACCTTC.

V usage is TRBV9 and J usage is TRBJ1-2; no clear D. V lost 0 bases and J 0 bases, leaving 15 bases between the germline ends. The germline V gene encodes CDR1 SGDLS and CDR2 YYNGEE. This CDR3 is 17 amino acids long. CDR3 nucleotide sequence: TGTGCCAGCAGCGTAGAATCCACGGCCGTCGCTAACTATGGCTACACCTTC. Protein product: CASSVESTAVANYGYTF.

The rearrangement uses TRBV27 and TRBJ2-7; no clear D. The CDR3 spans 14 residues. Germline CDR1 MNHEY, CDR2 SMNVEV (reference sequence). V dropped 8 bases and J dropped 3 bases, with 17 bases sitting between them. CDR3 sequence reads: CASLSTVRSYEQYV. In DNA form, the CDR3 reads TGTGCCAGCCTTAGTACGGTTAGGAGCTACGAGCAGTACGTC.

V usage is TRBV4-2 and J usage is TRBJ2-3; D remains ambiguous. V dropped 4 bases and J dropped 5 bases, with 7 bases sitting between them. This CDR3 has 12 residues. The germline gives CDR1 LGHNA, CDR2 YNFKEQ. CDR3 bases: TGTGCCAGCAGCCTCGCTCGAGATACGCAGTATTTT. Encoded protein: CASSLARDTQYF.

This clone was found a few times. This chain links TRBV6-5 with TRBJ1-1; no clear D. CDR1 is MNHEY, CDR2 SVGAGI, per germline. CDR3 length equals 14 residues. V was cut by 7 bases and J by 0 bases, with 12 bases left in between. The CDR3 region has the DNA TGTGCCAGCATTAGTCTCAACGTGAACACTGAAGCTTTCTTT. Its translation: CASISLNVNTEAFF.

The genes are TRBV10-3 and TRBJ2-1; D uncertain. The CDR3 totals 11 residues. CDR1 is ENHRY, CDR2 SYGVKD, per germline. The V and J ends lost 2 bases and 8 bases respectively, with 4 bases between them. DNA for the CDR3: TGTGCCATCAGTGAGGCGTATGAGCAGTTCTTC. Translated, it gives CAISEAYEQFF.

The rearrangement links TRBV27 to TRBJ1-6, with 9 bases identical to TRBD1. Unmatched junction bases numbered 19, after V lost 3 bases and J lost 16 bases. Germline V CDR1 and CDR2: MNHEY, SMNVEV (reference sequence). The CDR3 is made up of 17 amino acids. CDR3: CASSLSGQGLALHVLHF. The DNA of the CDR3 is TGTGCCAGCAGTTTGTCGGGACAGGGTTTGGCCCTACACGTTCTCCACTTT.

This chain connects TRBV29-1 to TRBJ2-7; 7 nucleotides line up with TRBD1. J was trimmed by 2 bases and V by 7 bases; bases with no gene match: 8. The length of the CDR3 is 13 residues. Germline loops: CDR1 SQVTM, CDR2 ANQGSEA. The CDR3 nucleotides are TGCAGCGCCCTCCGGGACAGCCCCTACGAGCAGTACTTC. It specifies CSALRDSPYEQYF.